This T cell receptor beta chain came from a study of T cell repertoires in cytomegalovirus infection. Findings of the study overall: Pooled public TCR beta family frequency picked out CMV carriers with the relevant HLA.

This clonotype was counted between two and nine times. Its antigen is unidentified. MiXCR, run by TCRdb on the reads, gives a single entry per CDR3 protein. Of about 530,000 distinct CDR3 sequences listed, around 27% were seen once; the top ten hold less than 15%. V lost 6 bases to trimming and J lost 4 bases, with 20 bases between them. The CDR3 is 16 residues long. The V gene's germline CDR1 is SGHNT and CDR2 YENEEA. The sample was PBMCs. The V gene is TRBV11-3, the J gene TRBJ2-3, with a tentative D call TRBD2 (6 bases). This sequence was found in a human donor in good health (CMV status not recorded). Some clones in this sample may be carry-over from other donors' samples. The chain's CDR3 is CASRKIAESRPDTQYF. The CDR3 region has the DNA TGTGCCAGCAGAAAAATAGCGGAGTCCCGGCCAGATACGCAGTATTTT. Full variable domain (remainder filled in from reference TRBV11-3 and TRBJ2-3): EAGVVQSPRYKIIEKKQPVAFWCNPISGHNTLYWYLQNLGQGPELLIRYENEEAVDDSQLPKDRFSAERLKGVDSTLKIQPAELGDSAVYLCASRKIAESRPDTQYFGPGTRLTVL.